This paragraph reports one TCR beta chain. No antigen is known for it. This CDR3 spans 15 amino acids. The germline gives CDR1 SEHNR, CDR2 FQNEAQ (reference sequence). V was shortened by 5 bases and J by 0 bases, with 13 bases between the two germline ends. The sample originates from a study of T cell responses to AZD1222 COVID-19 vaccine. Study-level points and caveats: There were vaccine-associated CD4 TCRs across spike, dominant at 160-218 and 743-854. Spike-specific TCR breadth rose after two AZD1222 doses, and depth rose as well. Within unmutated variant regions lay the reported targets of nearly half of spike-specific TCRs.

TCRdb's table, derived via immunoSEQ multiplex PCR, lists solely in-frame clones and lacks some. Altogether some 97,000 clones are present, about 87% being singletons, with the ten largest covering more than 15%. Sample: peripheral blood, taken on day 0 of AZD1222 vaccination. This chain links TRBV7-9 with TRBJ2-5; no firm D call. The receptor was derived from an adult in good health. CDR3 DNA: TGTGCCAGCAGCCTCGGATTCCAGTACCAAGAGACCCAGTACTTC. Protein: CASSLGFQYQETQYF. Complete variable domain (other parts from reference TRBV7-9 and TRBJ2-5): DTGVSQNPRHKITKRGQNVTFRCDPISEHNRLYWYRQTLGQGPEFLTYFQNEAQLEKSRLLSDRFSAERPKGSFSTLEIQRTEQGDSAMYLCASSLGFQYQETQYFGPGTRLLVL.